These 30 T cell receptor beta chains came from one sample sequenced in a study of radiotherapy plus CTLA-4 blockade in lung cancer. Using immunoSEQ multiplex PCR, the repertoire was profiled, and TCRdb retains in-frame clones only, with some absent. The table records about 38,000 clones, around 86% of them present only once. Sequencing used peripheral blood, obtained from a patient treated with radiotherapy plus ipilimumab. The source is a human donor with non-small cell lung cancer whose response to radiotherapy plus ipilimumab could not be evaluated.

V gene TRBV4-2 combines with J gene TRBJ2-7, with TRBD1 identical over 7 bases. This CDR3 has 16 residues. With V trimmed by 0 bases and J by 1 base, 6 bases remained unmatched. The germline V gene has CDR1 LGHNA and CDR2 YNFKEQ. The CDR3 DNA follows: TGTGCCAGCAGCCAAGAAGGGGGCTTTTCTTCCTACGAGCAGTACTTC. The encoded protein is CASSQEGGFSSYEQYF.

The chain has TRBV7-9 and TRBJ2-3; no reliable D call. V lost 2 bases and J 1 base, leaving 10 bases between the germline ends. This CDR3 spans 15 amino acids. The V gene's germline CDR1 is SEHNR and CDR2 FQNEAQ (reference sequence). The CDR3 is CASSLRTAGTDTQYF. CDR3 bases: TGTGCCAGCAGCTTACGAACAGCAGGCACAGATACGCAGTATTTT.

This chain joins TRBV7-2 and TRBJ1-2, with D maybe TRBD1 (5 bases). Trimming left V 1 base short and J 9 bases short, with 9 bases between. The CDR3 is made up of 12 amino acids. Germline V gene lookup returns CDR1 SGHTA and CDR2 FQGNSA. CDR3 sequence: CASSLDRTRYTF. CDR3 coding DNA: TGTGCCAGCAGCTTAGACAGGACCCGCTACACCTTC.

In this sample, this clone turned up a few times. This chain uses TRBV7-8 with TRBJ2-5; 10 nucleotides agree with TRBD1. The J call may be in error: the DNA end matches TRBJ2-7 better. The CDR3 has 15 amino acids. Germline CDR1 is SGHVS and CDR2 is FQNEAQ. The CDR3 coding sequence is TGTGCCAGCAGCTTAGCGGGACAGGGGCGTTACGAGCAGTACTTC. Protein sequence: CASSLAGQGRYEQYF.

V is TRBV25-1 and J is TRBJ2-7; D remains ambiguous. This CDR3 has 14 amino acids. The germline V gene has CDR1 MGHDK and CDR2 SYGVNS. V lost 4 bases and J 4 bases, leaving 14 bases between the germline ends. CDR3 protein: CASSGGSYVYEQYF. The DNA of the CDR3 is TGTGCCAGCAGTGGCGGATCCTACGTGTACGAGCAGTACTTC.

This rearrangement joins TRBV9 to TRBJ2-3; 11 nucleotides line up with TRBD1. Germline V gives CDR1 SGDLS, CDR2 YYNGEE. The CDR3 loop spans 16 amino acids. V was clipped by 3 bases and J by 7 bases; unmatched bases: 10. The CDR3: CASSARWDRGRNTQYF. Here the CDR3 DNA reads TGTGCCAGCAGCGCTAGGTGGGACAGGGGGAGAAATACGCAGTATTTT.

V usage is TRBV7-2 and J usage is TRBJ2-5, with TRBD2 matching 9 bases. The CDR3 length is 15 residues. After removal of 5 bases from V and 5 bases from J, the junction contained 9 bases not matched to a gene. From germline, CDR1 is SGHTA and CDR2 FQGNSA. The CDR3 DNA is TGTGCCAGCAGCCCCAAGCGGGGGGCGTATGAGACCCAGTACTTC. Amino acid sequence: CASSPKRGAYETQYF.

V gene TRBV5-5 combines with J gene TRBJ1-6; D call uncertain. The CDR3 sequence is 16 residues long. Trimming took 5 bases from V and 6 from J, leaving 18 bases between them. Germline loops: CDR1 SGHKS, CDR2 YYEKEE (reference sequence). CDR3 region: CASSWAEYTTNSPLHF. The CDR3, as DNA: TGTGCCAGCAGTTGGGCAGAATACACGACTAATTCACCCCTCCACTTT. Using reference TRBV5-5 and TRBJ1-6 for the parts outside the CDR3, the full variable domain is DAGVTQSPTHLIKTRGQQVTLRCSPISGHKSVSWYQQVLGQGPQFIFQYYEKEERGRGNFPDRFSARQFPNYSSELNVNALLLGDSALYLCASSWAEYTTNSPLHFGNGTRLTVT.

The CDR3 nucleotides are TGTGCCAGTAGTATACTAAGCGGGGGAAACACCGGGGAGCTGTTTTTT. Its translation is CASSILSGGNTGELFF. This chain uses TRBV19 with TRBJ2-2, with 8 bases fitting TRBD2. With V trimmed by 2 bases and J by 2 bases, 4 bases remained unmatched. The germline V gene has CDR1 LNHDA and CDR2 SQIVND (reference sequence). The CDR3 has 16 residues.

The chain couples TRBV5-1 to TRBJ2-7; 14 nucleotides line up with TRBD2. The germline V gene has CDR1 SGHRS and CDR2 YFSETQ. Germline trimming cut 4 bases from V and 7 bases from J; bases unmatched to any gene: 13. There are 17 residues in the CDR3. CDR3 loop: CASSARLAGGLIAEQYF. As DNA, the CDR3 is TGCGCCAGCAGCGCCCGACTAGCGGGAGGGCTAATAGCAGAGCAGTACTTC.

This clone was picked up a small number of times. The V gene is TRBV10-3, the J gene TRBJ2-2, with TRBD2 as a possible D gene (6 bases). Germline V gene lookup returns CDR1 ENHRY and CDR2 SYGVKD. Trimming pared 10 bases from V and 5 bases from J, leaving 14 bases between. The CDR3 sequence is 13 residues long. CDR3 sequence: CATRRESTGELFF. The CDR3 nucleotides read TGTGCCACTAGGAGGGAATCGACCGGGGAGCTGTTTTTT.

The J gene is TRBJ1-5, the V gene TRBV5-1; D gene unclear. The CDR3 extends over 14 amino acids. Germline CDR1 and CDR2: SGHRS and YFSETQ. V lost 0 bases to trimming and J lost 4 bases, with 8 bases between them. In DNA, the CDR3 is TGCGCCAGCAGCTTGGGCACGCAGAATCAGCCCCAGCATTTT. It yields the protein CASSLGTQNQPQHF.

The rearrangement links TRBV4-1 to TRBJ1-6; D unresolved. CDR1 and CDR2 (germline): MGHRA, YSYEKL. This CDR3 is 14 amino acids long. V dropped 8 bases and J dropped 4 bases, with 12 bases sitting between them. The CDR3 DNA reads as TGCGCCAGCCCCACGGCGGCTTATAATTCACCCCTCCACTTT. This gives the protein CASPTAAYNSPLHF.

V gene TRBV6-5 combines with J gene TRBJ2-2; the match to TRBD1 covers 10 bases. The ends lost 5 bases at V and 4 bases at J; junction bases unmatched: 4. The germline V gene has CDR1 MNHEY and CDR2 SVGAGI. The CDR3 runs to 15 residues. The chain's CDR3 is CASSRQGAITGELFF. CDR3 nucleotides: TGTGCCAGCAGTCGACAGGGGGCCATCACCGGGGAGCTGTTTTTT.

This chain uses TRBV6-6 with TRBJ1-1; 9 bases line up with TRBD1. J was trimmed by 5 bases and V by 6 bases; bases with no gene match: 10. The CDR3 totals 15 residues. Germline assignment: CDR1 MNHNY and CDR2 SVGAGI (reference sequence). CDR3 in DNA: TGTGCCAGCAGGCGGTCAACAGGGGGCGGTACTGAAGCTTTCTTT. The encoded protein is CASRRSTGGGTEAFF.

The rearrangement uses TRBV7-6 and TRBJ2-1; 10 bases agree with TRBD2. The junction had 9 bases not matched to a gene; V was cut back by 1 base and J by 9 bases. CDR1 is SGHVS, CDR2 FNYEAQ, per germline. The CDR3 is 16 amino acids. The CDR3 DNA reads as TGTGCCAGCAGCTTAGTAGCGGGAGGATTCGAGGTTGAGCAGTTCTTC. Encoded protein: CASSLVAGGFEVEQFF.

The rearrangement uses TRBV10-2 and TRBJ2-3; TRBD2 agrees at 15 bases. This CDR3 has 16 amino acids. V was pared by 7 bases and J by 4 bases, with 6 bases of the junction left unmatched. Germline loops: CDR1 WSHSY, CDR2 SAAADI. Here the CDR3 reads CASIRTSGRGADTQYF. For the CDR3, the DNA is TGCGCCAGCATTAGGACTAGCGGGAGGGGTGCAGATACGCAGTATTTT.

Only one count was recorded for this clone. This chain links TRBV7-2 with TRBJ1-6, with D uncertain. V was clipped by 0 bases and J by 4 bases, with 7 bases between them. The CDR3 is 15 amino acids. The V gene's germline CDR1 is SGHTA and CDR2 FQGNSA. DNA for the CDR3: TGTGCCAGCAGCTTAGCCCCCGAGTATAATTCACCCCTCCACTTT. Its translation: CASSLAPEYNSPLHF.

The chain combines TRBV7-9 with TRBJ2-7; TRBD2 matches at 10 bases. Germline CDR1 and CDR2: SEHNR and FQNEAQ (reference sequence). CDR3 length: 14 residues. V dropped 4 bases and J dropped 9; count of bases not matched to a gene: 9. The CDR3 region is CASSSAGGHPGQYF. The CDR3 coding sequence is TGTGCCAGCAGCTCAGCGGGAGGGCACCCGGGGCAGTACTTC.

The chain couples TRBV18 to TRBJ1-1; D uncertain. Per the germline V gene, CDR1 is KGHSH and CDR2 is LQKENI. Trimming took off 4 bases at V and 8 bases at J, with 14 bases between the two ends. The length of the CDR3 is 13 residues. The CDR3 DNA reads TGTGCCAGCTCACTCGGCGCCGAGGCCGAAGCTTTCTTT. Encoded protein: CASSLGAEAEAFF.

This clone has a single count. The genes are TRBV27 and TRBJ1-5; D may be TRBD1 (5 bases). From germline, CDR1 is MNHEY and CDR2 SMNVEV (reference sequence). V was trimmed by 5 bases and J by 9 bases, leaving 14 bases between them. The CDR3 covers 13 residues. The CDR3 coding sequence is TGTGCCAGCAGTCCCCTCGGGGGTACGCCCCAGCATTTT. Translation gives CASSPLGGTPQHF.

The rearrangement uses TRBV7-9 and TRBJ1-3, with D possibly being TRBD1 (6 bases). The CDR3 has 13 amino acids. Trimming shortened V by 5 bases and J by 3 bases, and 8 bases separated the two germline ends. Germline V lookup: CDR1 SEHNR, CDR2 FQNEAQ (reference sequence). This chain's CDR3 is CASSRDIGNTIYF. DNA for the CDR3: TGTGCCAGCAGCCGGGACATTGGAAACACCATATATTTT. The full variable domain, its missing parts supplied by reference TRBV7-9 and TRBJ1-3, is DTGVSQNPRHKITKRGQNVTFRCDPISEHNRLYWYRQTLGQGPEFLTYFQNEAQLEKSRLLSDRFSAERPKGSFSTLEIQRTEQGDSAMYLCASSRDIGNTIYFGEGSWLTVV.

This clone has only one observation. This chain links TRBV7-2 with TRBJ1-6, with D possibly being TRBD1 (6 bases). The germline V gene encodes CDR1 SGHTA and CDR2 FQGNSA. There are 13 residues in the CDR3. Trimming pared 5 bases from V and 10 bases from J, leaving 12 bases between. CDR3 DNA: TGTGCCAGCAGCCTTGGACAGAACTCACCCCTCCACTTT. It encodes CASSLGQNSPLHF. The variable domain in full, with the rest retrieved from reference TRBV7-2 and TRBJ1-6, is GAGVSQSPSNKVTEKGKDVELRCDPISGHTALYWYRQSLGQGLEFLIYFQGNSAPDKSGLPSDRFSAERTGGSVSTLTIQRTQQEDSAVYLCASSLGQNSPLHFGNGTRLTVT.

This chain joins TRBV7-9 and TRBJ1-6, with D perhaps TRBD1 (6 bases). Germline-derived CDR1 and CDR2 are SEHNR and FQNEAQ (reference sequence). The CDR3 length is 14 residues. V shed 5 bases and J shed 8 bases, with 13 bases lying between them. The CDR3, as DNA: TGTGCCAGCAGCCCACAGGGTAGCGATTCACCCCTCCACTTT. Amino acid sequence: CASSPQGSDSPLHF.

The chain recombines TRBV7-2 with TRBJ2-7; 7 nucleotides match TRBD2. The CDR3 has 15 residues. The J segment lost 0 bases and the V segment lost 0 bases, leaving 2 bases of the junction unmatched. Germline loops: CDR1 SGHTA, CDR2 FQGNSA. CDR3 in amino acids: CASSLAAGTSYEQYF. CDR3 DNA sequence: TGTGCCAGCAGCTTAGCAGCGGGGACCTCCTACGAGCAGTACTTC.

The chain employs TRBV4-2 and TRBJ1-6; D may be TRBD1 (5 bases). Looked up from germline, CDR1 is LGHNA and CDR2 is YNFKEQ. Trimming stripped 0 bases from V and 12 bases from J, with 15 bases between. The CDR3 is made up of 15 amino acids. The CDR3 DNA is TGTGCCAGCAGCCAAGATTGGGGGGGGAACCGACCCCTCCACTTT. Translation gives CASSQDWGGNRPLHF.

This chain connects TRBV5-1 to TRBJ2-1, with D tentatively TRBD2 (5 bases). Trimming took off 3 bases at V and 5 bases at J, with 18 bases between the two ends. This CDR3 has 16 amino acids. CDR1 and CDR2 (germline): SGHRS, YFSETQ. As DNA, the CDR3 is TGCGCCAGCAGCTCCACTGAGGGAGTCCTGAACAATGAGCAGTTCTTC. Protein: CASSSTEGVLNNEQFF.

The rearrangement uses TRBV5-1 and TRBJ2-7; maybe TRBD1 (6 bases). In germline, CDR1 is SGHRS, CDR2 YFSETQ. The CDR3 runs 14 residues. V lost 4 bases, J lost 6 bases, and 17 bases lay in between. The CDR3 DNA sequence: TGCGCCAGCAGCCGACCGGGACAAACGGGCGAGCAGTACTTC. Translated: CASSRPGQTGEQYF.

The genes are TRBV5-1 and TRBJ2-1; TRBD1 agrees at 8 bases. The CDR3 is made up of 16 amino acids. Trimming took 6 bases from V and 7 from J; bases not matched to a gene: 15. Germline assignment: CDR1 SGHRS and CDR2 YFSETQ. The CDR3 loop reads CASKGLGQGPRNEQFF. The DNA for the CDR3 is TGCGCCAGCAAGGGGCTTGGACAGGGCCCTCGGAATGAGCAGTTCTTC. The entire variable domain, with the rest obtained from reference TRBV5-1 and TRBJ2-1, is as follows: KAGVTQTPRYLIKTRGQQVTLSCSPISGHRSVSWYQQTPGQGLQFLFEYFSETQRNKGNFPGRFSGRQFSNSRSEMNVSTLELGDSALYLCASKGLGQGPRNEQFFGPGTRLTVL.

This CDR3 is CASSIGKQGLTGANVLTF. The CDR3 DNA reads TGTGCCAGTAGTATAGGAAAACAGGGGTTAACTGGGGCCAACGTCCTGACTTTC. The genes are TRBV19 and TRBJ2-6, with TRBD1 matching over 7 bases. V trimming: 1 base; J trimming: 2 bases; junction bases outside the gene matches: 8. The CDR3 has 18 amino acids. Germline CDR1 is LNHDA and CDR2 is SQIVND (reference sequence).